The following is a T cell receptor beta chain sequence with its context. What this receptor recognizes is not known. No much larger clone exists at a distance of one base, and base qualities are not known. The germline V gene supplies CDR1 SGHTA and CDR2 FQGNSA. The CDR3, from cysteine to phenylalanine, totals 16 residues. Only the CDR3 region is kept as DNA, spanning 48 bases read in frame from base 1. Trimming removed 1 base from V and 2 bases from J; the gene matches leave 2 bases unexplained. The data belong to a study of cytomegalovirus exposure and HLA in healthy donors (dated by TCRdb to about 2017). The study in broad terms: An earlier analysis of roughly 570 of the donors reported about 280 Gb of sequence data and 117 million unique TCR beta sequences obtained from 150 million to 200 million T cells. An early release that covered about 600 HLA-typed donors contained approximately 300 gigabases of sequencing data and about 93 million unique TCR sequences. Of the roughly 400 genotyped donors, 65% to 90% fell in the genetic ancestry cluster associated with self-reported Caucasian donors. The study aimed to test whether signatures of past pathogen exposure could be identified by cataloging public T cell receptors. The T cell repertoires of under 700 subjects were profiled by immunosequencing and related to cytomegalovirus serostatus. A separate validation cohort of roughly 110 different subjects was used in addition to the approximately 610-subject first cohort. To predict cytomegalovirus infection status, the study combined high-throughput TCR immunosequencing, statistical association of individual TCRs with disease status, and machine learning. To study patterns of TCR occurrence, a later analysis re-analyzed previously published TCR beta repertoires from just over 650 donors and added high-resolution HLA genotyping. Rather than drawing on any new phenotypic data, the later analysis identified candidate immune exposures from TCR beta sequences and the way those sequences occurred across donors. An earlier analysis of 587 of the donors used high-throughput TCR beta sequencing to judge whether each TCR beta V gene segment behaved as functional or pseudogenic. Alongside the repertoire data, information on donor age, sex, ethnicity and CMV serostatus was compiled. Genome-wide SNP genotypes for about 65% of the roughly 670 donors were used in a later genetic analysis, which treated that subset as a discovery cohort. All discovery cohort repertoires had been generated on a single sequencing platform. Class I and class II HLA loci were covered by the typing at four-digit resolution. Typing coverage differed by locus: A, B, C, DRB1 and DQB1 were typed in roughly 620-630 donors, DQA1 in 522, DPA1 in over 600, and DPB1 in approximately 450. Because of strong linkage in the cohort, four or five DR-DQ haplotypes were treated as single units for association and clustering. Across some 400 genotyped donors of the cohort, an average of roughly 250,000 unique TCR beta nucleotide sequences per donor were sequenced, and approximately 19% of those sequences were non-productive.

The cohort was made up of hundreds of healthy bone marrow donors. All cohort members were sampled while nominally healthy, although unrecorded immune exposures were likely present. The donor was CMV seropositive and was included in the group of 250 to 350 seropositive cohort members. Every donor gave a peripheral blood sample, and the peripheral blood mononuclear cells from that sample were used for TCR beta sequencing. The Qiagen DNeasy Blood Extraction Kit was used to extract genomic DNA from the blood cell samples. Results the study describes overall, beyond this receptor: In vitro tests confirmed that a few of the cytomegalovirus-associated TCR beta chains recognize cytomegalovirus antigens. At a false discovery rate of 0.05, a later analysis linked 16,000 or so TCR beta sequences to specific HLA alleles. In both the original and validation cohorts, the classifier was reported to diagnose cytomegalovirus status with high specificity and sensitivity. In a later analysis, the rate of TCR association differed among HLA loci, with DRB1 alleles having the most associated TCRs and HLA-C alleles having the fewest. A total of roughly 160 TCR beta chains were listed by the study as associated with cytomegalovirus. Some IMGT-functional V segments, including TRBV6-2 and TRBV6-3, could not be distinguished by the 87-base-pair reads and were therefore excluded. Immune exposure information for the cohort was limited to CMV serostatus. The authors suggested that the approach could potentially be extended to other disease states and immunological phenotypes. Most TCR sequences were seen in very few donors, while some public TCRs were found in many individuals. In a later analysis, HLA-associated TCR beta chains were found to be more clonally expanded and to have lower generation probabilities than equally common non-associated chains. Presence/absence analyses assumed roughly uniform sequencing depth across donors, an assumption that may not hold. Because HLA typing was missing for some donors at each locus, association tests included only the typed subset. An earlier analysis of several hundred of the donors showed that most TCR beta V segments appeared in productive rearrangements either about 90% or about 30% of the time, which broadly matched IMGT annotations. Because counts were too low, seventeen rarely observed V segments, including chromosome 9 orphons, were excluded from the earlier analysis of around 590 of the donors. In a later analysis, most CMV-associated TCR beta chains were found to appear HLA-restricted, with HLA associations seemingly driven largely by CMV exposure. The cohort was sequenced for TCR beta chains only, and without alpha or paired-chain data the features that could be detected were limited. A group of highly shared sequence variants was considered likely to be a technical artifact of the sequencing pipeline. A further reported finding was that TCR beta sequences accurately predicted the HLA-A and HLA-B alleles for most subjects in the first cohort. Correlated functional status among segregating V segments might be attributable to linkage disequilibrium, but an unknown experimental factor could not be ruled out. In a later genetic analysis, a missense DCLRE1C variant was associated with V-gene and J-gene trimming of TCR beta chains, and the association was replicated in an independent cohort. Several of the top co-occurrence clusters appeared to be linked to parvovirus B19, influenza, CMV and Epstein-Barr virus, according to a later analysis. In a later genetic analysis, fewer N-insertions in productive TCRs were reported among donors in an Asian-associated ancestry cluster than the 666-donor mean. Assigning TCR associations to individual alleles was difficult when HLA alleles, especially DR and DQ, strongly co-occurred.

The library was prepared using the immunoSEQ multiplex PCR assay. For the multiplex PCR, a mixture combining 60 forward primers for TCR Vbeta segments and 13 reverse primers for TCR Jbeta segments was used. The CDR3 region of rearranged TCR beta genes was amplified from genomic DNA with a multiplex PCR assay. The amplified TCR beta libraries were sequenced on the Illumina HiSeq System as 87-base-pair reads. On the authors' methods: In a later analysis, about 80 million unique TCR beta chains were counted across the approximately 620 repertoires, and roughly 10 million of these chains were shared by at least two donors. A nearest-neighbor algorithm error-corrected the raw reads and collapsed the reads into unique sequences, merging closely related sequences to remove PCR and sequencing errors. To assign V, D and J gene segments, CDR3 sequences were aligned to IMGT reference sequences. For a sequence to be retained, a match of at least six nucleotides to both a V gene segment and a J gene segment was required. A rearrangement counted as productive if the CDR3 had no stop codons and remained in frame with V and J, and every other rearrangement counted as non-productive. CDR3 was defined according to IMGT convention as the region running from the second conserved V-encoded cysteine to the conserved J-encoded phenylalanine. In an earlier analysis of roughly 610 of the donors, sequences lacking an unambiguous match to a single V gene segment were excluded. An earlier analysis of fewer than 750 of the donors classified V segments as functional when productive rearrangements were above 56.7% and as segregating when the standard deviation between donors was above 5%. A statistical classification framework was built to diagnose cytomegalovirus status from the catalog of TCR beta chain sequences. In a later analysis, V and J genes were assigned by comparing TCR nucleotide sequences against IMGT/GENE-DB human TR gene sequences. The TCRdist pipeline was used in a later analysis to assign CDR3 sequences and most-parsimonious VDJ recombination scenarios. In a later analysis, each TCR beta chain was defined by its CDR3 amino acid sequence together with its V-gene family, and reads lacking a unique V-gene family were excluded. In a later analysis, around 650 highly shared, low-generation-probability nucleotide sequences were removed to address suspected cross-contamination and a sequencing artifact. In a later analysis, a clonal expansion index for each public chain was calculated from normalized within-repertoire ranks of inferred template counts. A later analysis computed generation probabilities with a VDJ recombination model fitted to out-of-frame rearrangements, and checked the results against IGoR. In a later analysis, hypergeometric tests were used to score TCR-TCR, TCR-HLA and TCR-CMV co-occurrence, with a repertoire-size bias correction applied to TCR pairs. To estimate false discovery rates, a later analysis permuted the HLA or CMV assignments 20 times. A later analysis grouped co-occurring TCRs with DBSCAN, adding TCRdist sequence similarity when clustering within HLA-allele-positive subsets. Co-occurrence clustering excluded repertoires with fewer than 30,000 or more than 120,000 public chains, plus five with anomalous nucleotide sharing. TCRdb limited this immuneACCESS table to in-frame rearrangements with V and J called. A share of clones is missing; checked studies link under half to unresolved V genes, and the rest is unexplained. V, J and clone size reflect that table, while D and trimming were determined from the DNA. This sample is represented by 85,000 to 120,000 clones; 60% to 80% of them were singletons. The top ten clones comprise 8.5% to 10% of the sample.

This chain joins TRBV7-2 to TRBJ2-3; a stretch of 11 junction bases matches TRBD2. The sequenced material came from PBMCs. The TCR comes from a male donor in good health and CMV-seropositive. Here the CDR3 is given as CASSLVLAGVTDTQYF. The DNA sequence is TGTGCCAGCAGCTTAGTACTAGCGGGAGTCACAGATACGCAGTATTTT.